This T cell receptor (beta chain) was observed in a study of CD8+CD57+ T cells in acquired aplastic anemia. Study background: Yields of DNA that came from sorted CD4+ and CD8+ cells averaged roughly 3.3 ug. Study conclusions and caveats: Significant differences in CD8+ Simpson's diversity were not observed between patients and controls.

With respect to this clonotype: Antigen specificity is unknown. Since a much larger clone is just one base distant, this may be a read error.

The V gene's germline CDR1 is MNHNS and CDR2 SASEGT. This CDR3 spans 15 amino acids. Template material for TCR beta VDJ and CDR3 profiling consisted of genomic DNA. TCRdb called the reads again in MiXCR, with one record for every CDR3 protein. The repertoire holds over 150,000 distinct CDR3 sequences, with roughly 47% as singletons. This chain connects TRBV6-1 to TRBJ2-7; D gene unclear. The sample taken for sequencing was sorted CD4+, CD8+, or CD8+CD57+ T cells (not recorded which) from PBMCs. The receptor comes from a human donor in good health. This CDR3 reads CAGSELTRPSYEQYF. The DNA for the CDR3 is TGTGCCGGCAGTGAACTGACCCGGCCATCCTACGAGCAGTACTTC.